The T cell receptor (beta chain) under discussion was sequenced for a study of vaccination and CD4 T cells after COVID-19. Sequencing of DNA taken from cultured CD4+ T cells relied on the Oncomine TCR Beta short-read assay. TCRdb re-analysed the PCR reads in MiXCR, keeping a single row per CDR3 protein. The table has about 19,000 distinct CDR3 sequences, approximately 60% seen once. Comments on this clonotype: What it binds is not known.

V lost 1 base and J 5 bases, leaving 14 bases between the germline ends. The CDR3 sequence is 15 residues long. CDR1 is SGHTA and CDR2 is FQGNSA in the germline V gene. Treatment indicated: approximately 11-day PBMC culture with coronavirus spike peptide pools or control peptides (ViraFEST assay). The receptor was derived from a human donor who had recovered from COVID-19. Material for sequencing was CD4+ T cells from blood, cultured in vitro. This chain joins TRBV7-2 and TRBJ2-5; D perhaps matches TRBD2 (5 bases). The DNA of the CDR3 is TGTGCCAGCAGCTTAGGGACTGCTAGGGAGGAGACCCAGTACTTC. Translation gives CASSLGTAREETQYF.